This TCR beta chain was documented in a study of CD8+CD57+ T cells in acquired aplastic anemia (dated by TCRdb to the late 2010s). Concerning the study at large: Extracted DNA from sorted CD4+ and CD8+ cells averaged 3.2 ug, ranging from roughly 0.17 to 30 ug. A CD8+CD57+ expansion meant a frequency higher than the mean frequency seen in healthy subjects. Broader findings and caveats from the paper: Although roughly 30 CD8+ CDR3 sequences were shared by patients and controls, these sequences appeared highly expressed in patients and within the immunodominant clones of patients. Between patients and healthy controls, no significant difference in CD8+ Simpson's diversity was found (P=0.060).

Details on this clonotype: What antigen it recognizes has not been identified. Base qualities are missing; no much larger clone stands one base away.

The CDR3, cysteine through phenylalanine, is 15 amino acids long. Here the CDR3 DNA is all that survives: 45 bases in frame from base 1. V is pared back by 0 bases and J by 10 bases, with 19 bases lying between the germline termini. The germline V gene sets CDR1 to ENHRY and CDR2 to SYGVKD. TCR beta VDJ combination and CDR3 sequence profiling used genomic DNA as the template. An Illumina HiSeq 2000 was used for TCR repertoire sequencing. Per the original workflow: TRBV/TRBJ rearrangement plots, CDR3 size and DJ length profiles, and Simpson's diversity index were used to assess repertoires. The immunodominant clone was defined as the most abundant DNA sequence in deep sequencing data. CDR3 amino acid sequences were screened for sharing across subjects and were compared with published repertoires and the VDJdb database. TCRdb took the public reads, trimmed them with fastp at Q25, ran MiXCR for clone calling and kept in-frame beta chains. Each record represents a unique CDR3 protein, reported with the most common genes and DNA among its rows. The V and J calls here are based on TCRdb, not the publication. The sample table records about 180,000 distinct CDR3 sequences; 63% of these occur just once. Jointly, the top ten make up roughly 46% of the sample.

The patients picked for sequencing were ones in whom flow cytometry had shown an expansion of CD8+CD57+ cells. Every patient had severe acquired aplastic anemia, diagnosed using the International Study of Aplastic Anemia and Agranulocytosis and Camitta criteria. No patient had received any therapy when blood was sampled. The study deep-sequenced TCR repertoires of sorted CD4+ and CD8+ blood T cells from severe aplastic anemia patients and healthy subjects. Patients were enrolled under clinicaltrials.gov protocols 00001620, 01623167, 00001397, 00071045, 00081523 and 00961064 in the USA. Ficoll-Paque density gradient centrifugation was used to isolate peripheral blood mononuclear cells. Before DNA extraction, CD4+ and CD8+ T cells were sorted with FACS or magnetic beads.

The TCR originated in a human donor with aplastic anemia. The sample comprised sorted CD4+, CD8+, or CD8+CD57+ T cells (not recorded which) from PBMCs. The chain links TRBV10-3 with TRBJ2-7; the D element could tentatively be TRBD1 or TRBD2, as 6 bases agree for each. The CDR3: CAISESGGGGGGQYF. The base sequence is TGTGCCATCAGTGAGTCGGGAGGTGGTGGGGGCGGACAGTACTTC.